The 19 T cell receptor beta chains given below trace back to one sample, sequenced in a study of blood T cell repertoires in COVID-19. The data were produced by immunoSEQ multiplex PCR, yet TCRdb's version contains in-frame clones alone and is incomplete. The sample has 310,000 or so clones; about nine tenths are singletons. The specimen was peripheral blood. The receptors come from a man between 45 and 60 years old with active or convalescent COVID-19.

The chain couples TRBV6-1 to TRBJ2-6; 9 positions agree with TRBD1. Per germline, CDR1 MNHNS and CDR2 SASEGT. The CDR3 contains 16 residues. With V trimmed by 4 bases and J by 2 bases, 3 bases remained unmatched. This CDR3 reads CASSATGGTGANVLTF. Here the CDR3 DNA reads TGTGCCAGCAGTGCCACAGGGGGCACTGGGGCCAACGTCCTGACTTTC.

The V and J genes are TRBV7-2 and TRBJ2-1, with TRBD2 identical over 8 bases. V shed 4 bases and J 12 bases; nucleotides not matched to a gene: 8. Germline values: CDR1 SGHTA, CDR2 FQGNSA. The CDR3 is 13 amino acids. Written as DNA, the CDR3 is TGTGCCAGCAGCTCCTTGGGTAGCGGGACGCAGTTCTTC. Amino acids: CASSSLGSGTQFF. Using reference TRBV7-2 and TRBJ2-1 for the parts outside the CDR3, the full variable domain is GAGVSQSPSNKVTEKGKDVELRCDPISGHTALYWYRQSLGQGLEFLIYFQGNSAPDKSGLPSDRFSAERTGGSVSTLTIQRTQQEDSAVYLCASSSLGSGTQFFGPGTRLTVL.

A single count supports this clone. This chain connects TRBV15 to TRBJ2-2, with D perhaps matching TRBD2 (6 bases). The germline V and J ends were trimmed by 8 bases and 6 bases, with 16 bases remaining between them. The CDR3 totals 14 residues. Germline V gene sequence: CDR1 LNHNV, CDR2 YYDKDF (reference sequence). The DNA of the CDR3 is TGTGCCACCCGGAGTAGGGAGGTCGCCGGGGAGCTGTTTTTT. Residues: CATRSREVAGELFF.

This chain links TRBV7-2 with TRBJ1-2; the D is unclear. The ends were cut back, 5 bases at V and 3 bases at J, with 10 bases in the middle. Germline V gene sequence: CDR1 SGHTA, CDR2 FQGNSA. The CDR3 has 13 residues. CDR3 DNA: TGTGCCAGCAGCCCGAGTTCCGACTATGGCTACACCTTC. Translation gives CASSPSSDYGYTF.

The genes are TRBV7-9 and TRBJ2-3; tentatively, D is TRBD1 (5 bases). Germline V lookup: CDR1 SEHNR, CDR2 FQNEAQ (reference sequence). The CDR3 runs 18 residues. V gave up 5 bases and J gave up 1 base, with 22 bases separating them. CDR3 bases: TGTGCCAGCAGCCCCCAAAACAGGATCGACCCTGGCACAGATACGCAGTATTTT. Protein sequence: CASSPQNRIDPGTDTQYF. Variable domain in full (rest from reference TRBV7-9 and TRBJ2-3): DTGVSQNPRHKITKRGQNVTFRCDPISEHNRLYWYRQTLGQGPEFLTYFQNEAQLEKSRLLSDRFSAERPKGSFSTLEIQRTEQGDSAMYLCASSPQNRIDPGTDTQYFGPGTRLTVL.

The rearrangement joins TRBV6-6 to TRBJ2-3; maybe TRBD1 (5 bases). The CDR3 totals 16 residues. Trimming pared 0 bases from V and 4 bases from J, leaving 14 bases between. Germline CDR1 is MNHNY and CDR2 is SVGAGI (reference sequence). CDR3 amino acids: CASSYSWQGGPDTQYF. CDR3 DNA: TGTGCCAGCAGTTACTCGTGGCAGGGTGGCCCAGATACGCAGTATTTT.

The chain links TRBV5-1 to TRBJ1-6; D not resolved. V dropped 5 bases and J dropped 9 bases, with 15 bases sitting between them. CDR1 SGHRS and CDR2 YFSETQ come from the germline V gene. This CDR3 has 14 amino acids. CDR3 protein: CASRMTSEISPLHF. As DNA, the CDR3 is TGCGCCAGCAGAATGACATCGGAAATTTCACCCCTCCACTTT.

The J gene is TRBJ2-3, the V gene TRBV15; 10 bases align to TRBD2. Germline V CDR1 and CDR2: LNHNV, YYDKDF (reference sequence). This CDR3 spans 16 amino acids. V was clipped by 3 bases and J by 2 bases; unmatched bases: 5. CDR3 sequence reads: CATSSRTSGYTDTQYF. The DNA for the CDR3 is TGTGCCACCAGCAGCAGGACTAGCGGATACACAGATACGCAGTATTTT.

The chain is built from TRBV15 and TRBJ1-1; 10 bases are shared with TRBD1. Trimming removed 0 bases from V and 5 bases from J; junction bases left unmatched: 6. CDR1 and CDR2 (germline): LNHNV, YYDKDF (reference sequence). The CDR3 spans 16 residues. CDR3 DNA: TGTGCCACCAGCAGAGATCGTGGACAGGGGGGGACTGAAGCTTTCTTT. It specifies CATSRDRGQGGTEAFF.

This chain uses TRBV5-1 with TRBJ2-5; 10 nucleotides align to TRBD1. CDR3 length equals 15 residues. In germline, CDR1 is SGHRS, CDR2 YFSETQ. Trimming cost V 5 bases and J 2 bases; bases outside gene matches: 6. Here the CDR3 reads CASRTGTGEQETQYF. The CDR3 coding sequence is TGCGCCAGCAGGACCGGGACAGGGGAGCAAGAGACCCAGTACTTC.

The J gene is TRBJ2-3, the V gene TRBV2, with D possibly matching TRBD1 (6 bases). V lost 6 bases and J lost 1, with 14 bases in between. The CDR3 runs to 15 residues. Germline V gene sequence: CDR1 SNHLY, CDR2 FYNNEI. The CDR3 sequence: CASRIGQSGTDTQYF. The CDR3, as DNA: TGTGCCAGCAGGATCGGACAGTCAGGCACAGATACGCAGTATTTT. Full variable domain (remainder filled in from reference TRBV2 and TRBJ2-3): EPEVTQTPSHQVTQMGQEVILRCVPISNHLYFYWYRQILGQKVEFLVSFYNNEISEKSEIFDDQFSVERPDGSNFTLKIRSTKLEDSAMYFCASRIGQSGTDTQYFGPGTRLTVL.

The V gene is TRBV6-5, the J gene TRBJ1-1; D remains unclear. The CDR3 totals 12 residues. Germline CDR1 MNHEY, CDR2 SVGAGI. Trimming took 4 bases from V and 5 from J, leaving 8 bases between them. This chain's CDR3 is CASSSGKTEAFF. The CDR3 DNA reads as TGTGCCAGCAGTTCCGGTAAGACTGAAGCTTTCTTT.

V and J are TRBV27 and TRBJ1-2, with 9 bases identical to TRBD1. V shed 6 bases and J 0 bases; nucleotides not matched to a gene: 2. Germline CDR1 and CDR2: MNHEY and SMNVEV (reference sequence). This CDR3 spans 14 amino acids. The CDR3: CASSRDRANYGYTF. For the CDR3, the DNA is TGTGCCAGCAGCCGGGACAGGGCTAACTATGGCTACACCTTC.

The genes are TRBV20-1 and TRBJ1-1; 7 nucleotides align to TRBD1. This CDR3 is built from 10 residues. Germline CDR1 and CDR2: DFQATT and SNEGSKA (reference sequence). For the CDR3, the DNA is TGCACCGGGACAGACACTGAAGCTTTCTTT. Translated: CTGTDTEAFF.

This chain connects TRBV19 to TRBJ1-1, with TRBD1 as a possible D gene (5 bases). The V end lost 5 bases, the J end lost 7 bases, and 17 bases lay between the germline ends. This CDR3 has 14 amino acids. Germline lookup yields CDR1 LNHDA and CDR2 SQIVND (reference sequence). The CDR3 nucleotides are TGTGCCAGTAGTGCGGGACCCTTCGGGGGTGAAGCTTTCTTT. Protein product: CASSAGPFGGEAFF.

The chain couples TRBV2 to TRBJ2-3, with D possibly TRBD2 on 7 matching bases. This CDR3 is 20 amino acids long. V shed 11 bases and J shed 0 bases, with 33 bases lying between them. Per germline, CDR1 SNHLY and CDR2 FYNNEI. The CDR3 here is CASAARNRGGGLWSTDTQYF. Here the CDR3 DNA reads TGTGCCTCAGCAGCCCGAAACCGAGGGGGGGGTCTATGGAGCACAGATACGCAGTATTTT.

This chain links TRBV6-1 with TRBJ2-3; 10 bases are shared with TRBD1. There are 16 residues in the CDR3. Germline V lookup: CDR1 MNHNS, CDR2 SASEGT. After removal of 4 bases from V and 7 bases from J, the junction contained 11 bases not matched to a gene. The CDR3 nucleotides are TGTGCCAGCAGTGTACCGGGACAGGGGATGTTTAATACGCAGTATTTT. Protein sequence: CASSVPGQGMFNTQYF.

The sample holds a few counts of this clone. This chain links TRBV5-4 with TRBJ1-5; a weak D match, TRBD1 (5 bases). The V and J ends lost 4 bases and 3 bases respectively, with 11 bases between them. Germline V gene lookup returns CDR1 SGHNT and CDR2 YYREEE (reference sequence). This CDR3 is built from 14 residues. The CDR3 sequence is CASSAGLYNQPQHF. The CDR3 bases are TGTGCCAGCAGCGCGGGACTGTACAATCAGCCCCAGCATTTT.

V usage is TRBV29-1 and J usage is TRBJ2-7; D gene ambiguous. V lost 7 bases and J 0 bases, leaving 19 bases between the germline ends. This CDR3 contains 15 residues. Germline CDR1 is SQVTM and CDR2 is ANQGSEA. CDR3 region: CSALGSFNSSYEQYF. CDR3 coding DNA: TGCAGCGCCCTCGGGTCCTTCAATTCCTCCTACGAGCAGTACTTC.